The rows below give T cell receptor beta chains drawn from one sample of a study of T cells in Graves' hyperthyroidism and ophthalmopathy. TCRdb reprocessed the multiplex PCR reads via MiXCR and lists one record per CDR3 protein. The sample has 600,000 to 850,000 distinct CDR3 sequences, over 15% seen once; the top ten hold approximately 16%. Sequencing input: blood. These receptors were collected from a woman between 45 and 65 years old with Graves' hyperthyroidism that later progressed to Graves' ophthalmopathy. CDR3s include the opening cysteine and the closing phenylalanine or tryptophan. D genes are given only for firm matches. Not every row has a clone size; where given, it reads once, few, many or a size class.

abundance: many; j_gene: TRBJ1-2; d_gene: -; v_gene: TRBV7-9; len: 15; CDR3nt: TGTGCCAGCAGCCGCCCCCGGGGGGGTGGGGATGGCTACACCTTC; CDR3aa: CASSRPRGGGDGYTF
abundance: -; j_gene: TRBJ1-5; d_gene: -; v_gene: TRBV4-1; len: 15; CDR3nt: TGCGCCAGCAGCCAAGAGGCAGGCTCGGGTCAGCCCCAGCATTTT; CDR3aa: CASSQEAGSGQPQHF
abundance: many; j_gene: TRBJ2-3; d_gene: TRBD2; v_gene: TRBV5-1; len: 15; CDR3nt: TGCGCCAGCAGCTTGGCGACTAGCGGGGGTCAGGCGCAGTATTTT; CDR3aa: CASSLATSGGQAQYF
abundance: many; j_gene: TRBJ2-3; d_gene: TRBD1; v_gene: TRBV20-1; len: 15; CDR3nt: TGCAGTGCTAGAAGACCGGGACAGGGGGCGGATACGCAGTATTTT; CDR3aa: CSARRPGQGADTQYF
abundance: few; j_gene: TRBJ2-6; d_gene: TRBD2; v_gene: TRBV3-1; len: 18; CDR3nt: TGTGCCAGCAGCCTGACTAGCGGGGCTCCCTCTGGGGCCAACGTCCTGACTTTC; CDR3aa: CASSLTSGAPSGANVLTF
abundance: many; j_gene: TRBJ2-7; d_gene: -; v_gene: TRBV28; len: 13; CDR3nt: TGTGCCAGCAGTCCTTGGTCAACCAGGGAGCAGTACTTC; CDR3aa: CASSPWSTREQYF
abundance: few; j_gene: TRBJ2-3; d_gene: -; v_gene: TRBV6-2/TRBV6-3; len: 12; CDR3nt: TGTGCCAGCAGTCGGGACGCAAATACGCAGTATTTT; CDR3aa: CASSRDANTQYF
abundance: many; j_gene: TRBJ2-3; d_gene: -; v_gene: TRBV3-1; len: 14; CDR3nt: TGTGCCAGCAGCCAATGGGGGCAGGGAGATACGCAGTATTTT; CDR3aa: CASSQWGQGDTQYF
abundance: many; j_gene: TRBJ2-3; d_gene: TRBD2; v_gene: TRBV3-1; len: 17; CDR3nt: TGTGCCAGCAGCCGTATAGCGGGGGGCTTTAGCACAGATACGCAGTATTTT; CDR3aa: CASSRIAGGFSTDTQYF
abundance: few; j_gene: TRBJ1-5; d_gene: -; v_gene: TRBV15; len: 17; CDR3nt: TGTGCCACCAGCAGAGATCAGGCGGCGGCCGTCAATCAGCCCCAGCATTTT; CDR3aa: CATSRDQAAAVNQPQHF
abundance: many; j_gene: TRBJ1-4; d_gene: TRBD1; v_gene: TRBV2; len: 14; CDR3nt: TGTGCCAGCAGTGCGGACAGGTCCAATGAAAAACTGTTTTTT; CDR3aa: CASSADRSNEKLFF
abundance: many; j_gene: TRBJ2-5; d_gene: -; v_gene: TRBV12-3/TRBV12-4; len: 17; CDR3nt: TGTGCCAGCAGCCGACGAGTGGGGGATCACGCAAAAGAGACCCAGTACTTC; CDR3aa: CASSRRVGDHAKETQYF
abundance: many; j_gene: TRBJ1-5; d_gene: -; v_gene: TRBV3-1; len: 11; CDR3nt: TGTGCCAGCAGCCACTACCAGCCCCAGCATTTT; CDR3aa: CASSHYQPQHF
abundance: -; j_gene: TRBJ2-1; d_gene: TRBD1; v_gene: TRBV5-1; len: 16; CDR3nt: TGCGCCAGCAGCTTCCGGGGGACAGGGGCTCTTAATGAGCAGTTCTTC; CDR3aa: CASSFRGTGALNEQFF
abundance: many; j_gene: TRBJ2-3; d_gene: -; v_gene: TRBV2; len: 15; CDR3nt: TGTGCCAGCAGTCGGCAGGTTCTCGGCACGGATACGCAGTATTTT; CDR3aa: CASSRQVLGTDTQYF
abundance: few; j_gene: TRBJ1-5; d_gene: -; v_gene: TRBV14; len: 14; CDR3nt: TGTGCCAGCAGCCAAGGTTCAGGGAAACAGCCCCAGCATTTT; CDR3aa: CASSQGSGKQPQHF
abundance: -; j_gene: TRBJ1-1; d_gene: TRBD1; v_gene: TRBV19; len: 15; CDR3nt: TGTGCCAGTAGTATTTTAGGGACAGGGGTCGCTGAAGCTTTCTTT; CDR3aa: CASSILGTGVAEAFF
abundance: -; j_gene: TRBJ1-4; d_gene: -; v_gene: TRBV18; len: 16; CDR3nt: TGTGCCAGCTCCCGGGACACCCTGACAACTAATGAAAAACTGTTTTTT; CDR3aa: CASSRDTLTTNEKLFF
abundance: -; j_gene: TRBJ1-2; d_gene: -; v_gene: TRBV20-1; len: 11; CDR3nt: TGCAGTGTTACGATATCCTATGGCTACACCTTC; CDR3aa: CSVTISYGYTF
abundance: -; j_gene: TRBJ1-1; d_gene: -; v_gene: TRBV9; len: 15; CDR3nt: TGTGCCAGCAGCGTAGGGGGGACTGTTAACACTGAAGCTTTCTTT; CDR3aa: CASSVGGTVNTEAFF
abundance: few; j_gene: TRBJ1-4; d_gene: TRBD1; v_gene: TRBV20-1; len: 12; CDR3nt: TGCAGTGCTCTAAACAGGGGTGAAAAACTGTTTTTT; CDR3aa: CSALNRGEKLFF
abundance: -; j_gene: TRBJ1-2; d_gene: TRBD1; v_gene: TRBV12-3/TRBV12-4; len: 14; CDR3nt: TGTGCCAGCAGGGATCCGGACAGGAACTATGGCTACACCTTC; CDR3aa: CASRDPDRNYGYTF
abundance: many; j_gene: TRBJ2-1; d_gene: TRBD2; v_gene: TRBV20-1; len: 13; CDR3nt: TGCAGTGCTATAGCGGGGGTAAACAATGAGCAGTTCTTC; CDR3aa: CSAIAGVNNEQFF
abundance: few; j_gene: TRBJ2-3; d_gene: TRBD1; v_gene: TRBV5-4; len: 15; CDR3nt: TGTGCCAGCAGCTACCGGGACAGGGGGCTTGATACACAGTATTTT; CDR3aa: CASSYRDRGLDTQYF
abundance: many; j_gene: TRBJ2-2; d_gene: -; v_gene: TRBV3-1; len: 12; CDR3nt: TGTGCCAGCAGGGGGTTCACCGGGGAGCTGTTTTTT; CDR3aa: CASRGFTGELFF
abundance: few; j_gene: TRBJ1-6; d_gene: -; v_gene: TRBV12-3/TRBV12-4; len: 16; CDR3nt: TGTGCCAGCAGCCAAGGGCGGGGGGGATTTATTTCACCCCTCCACTTT; CDR3aa: CASSQGRGGFISPLHF
abundance: few; j_gene: TRBJ1-1; d_gene: TRBD1; v_gene: TRBV10-3; len: 15; CDR3nt: TGTGCCATCAGTGCGGACAGGGTGGGAAACACTGAAGCTTTCTTT; CDR3aa: CAISADRVGNTEAFF
abundance: many; j_gene: TRBJ1-2; d_gene: -; v_gene: TRBV3-1; len: 13; CDR3nt: TGTGCCAGCAGCCAAGTAGGGAACAACGGCTACACCTTC; CDR3aa: CASSQVGNNGYTF
abundance: many; j_gene: TRBJ2-1; d_gene: TRBD2; v_gene: TRBV30; len: 14; CDR3nt: TGTGCCTGGAGTAAGGCGGGGGGGTCCAATGAGCAGTTCTTC; CDR3aa: CAWSKAGGSNEQFF
abundance: many; j_gene: TRBJ2-5; d_gene: -; v_gene: TRBV3-1; len: 14; CDR3nt: TGTGCCAGCAGCCAAGACGAGCGCCAAGAGACCCAGTACTTC; CDR3aa: CASSQDERQETQYF
abundance: -; j_gene: TRBJ2-1; d_gene: TRBD2; v_gene: TRBV19; len: 16; CDR3nt: TGTGCCAGTAGTCTAATTAGCGGGGGAGGCTACAATGAGCAGTTCTTC; CDR3aa: CASSLISGGGYNEQFF
abundance: few; j_gene: TRBJ2-5; d_gene: -; v_gene: TRBV6-2/TRBV6-3; len: 14; CDR3nt: TGTGCCAGCAGTGGGCGCCGAGGGCCGGAGACCCAGTACTTC; CDR3aa: CASSGRRGPETQYF
abundance: many; j_gene: TRBJ1-1; d_gene: TRBD1; v_gene: TRBV12-3/TRBV12-4; len: 14; CDR3nt: TGTGCCAGCAGGAAGACAGGGAGGAACACTGAAGCTTTCTTT; CDR3aa: CASRKTGRNTEAFF
abundance: many; j_gene: TRBJ1-6; d_gene: TRBD1; v_gene: TRBV7-9; len: 16; CDR3nt: TGTGCCAGCAGCATCTCCGGGACAGGGGGTTCTTCACCCCTCCACTTT; CDR3aa: CASSISGTGGSSPLHF
abundance: few; j_gene: TRBJ2-1; d_gene: -; v_gene: TRBV7-9; len: 15; CDR3nt: TGTGCCAGCAGCTGGGCGGGGGCCTCGAGGGATGAGCAGTTCTTC; CDR3aa: CASSWAGASRDEQFF
abundance: few; j_gene: TRBJ2-2; d_gene: -; v_gene: TRBV5-1; len: 14; CDR3nt: TGCGCCAGCAGCTGGGGAGTGCGGACCGGGGAGCTGTTTTTT; CDR3aa: CASSWGVRTGELFF
abundance: once; j_gene: TRBJ2-3; d_gene: TRBD2; v_gene: TRBV19; len: 18; CDR3nt: TGTGCCACCTCAAGGGATGGTAGCGGGGGACCCGTTTATGTTACGCAGTATTTT; CDR3aa: CATSRDGSGGPVYVTQYF
abundance: many; j_gene: TRBJ1-2; d_gene: -; v_gene: TRBV3-1; len: 17; CDR3nt: TGTGCCAGCAGCCCATTATCAGGGGCAGGGGCCCTAATAGGCTACACCTTC; CDR3aa: CASSPLSGAGALIGYTF
abundance: many; j_gene: TRBJ2-5; d_gene: -; v_gene: TRBV2; len: 14; CDR3nt: TGTGCCAGCACTAAAGGGACACGCCAAGAGACCCAGTACTTC; CDR3aa: CASTKGTRQETQYF
abundance: -; j_gene: TRBJ2-1; d_gene: -; v_gene: TRBV5-1; len: 16; CDR3nt: TGCGCCAGCAGCTTGGTAGCAGGGATTAGCTACAATGAGCAGTTCTTC; CDR3aa: CASSLVAGISYNEQFF
abundance: -; j_gene: TRBJ1-5; d_gene: -; v_gene: TRBV19; len: 14; CDR3nt: TGTGCCAGTAGCGAAAGGCAGGGGCGGCAGCCCCAGCATTTT; CDR3aa: CASSERQGRQPQHF
abundance: few; j_gene: TRBJ1-1; d_gene: -; v_gene: TRBV5-1; len: 15; CDR3nt: TGCGCCAGCAGCTTGGACGGCAGGACGAACACTGAAGCTTTCTTT; CDR3aa: CASSLDGRTNTEAFF
abundance: many; j_gene: TRBJ1-4; d_gene: -; v_gene: TRBV2; len: 13; CDR3nt: TGTGCCGGACACGGGGGGCTTATTGAAAAACTGTTTTTT; CDR3aa: CAGHGGLIEKLFF
abundance: -; j_gene: TRBJ1-4; d_gene: TRBD1; v_gene: TRBV4-1; len: 17; CDR3nt: TGCGCCAGCAGCCTAAGTTCCCTCGGACAGGGGGCTGTAAAACTGTTTTTT; CDR3aa: CASSLSSLGQGAVKLFF
abundance: -; j_gene: TRBJ2-5; d_gene: -; v_gene: TRBV24-1; len: 16; CDR3nt: TGTGCCACCAGTGATCCGCAGGGAGACACAAAAGAGACCCAGTACTTC; CDR3aa: CATSDPQGDTKETQYF